This T cell receptor (beta chain) was observed in a study of CD8 T cells in ankylosing spondylitis. The study's findings and limits: For ankylosing spondylitis blood, a TCR beta motif of fewer than 10 highly homologous variants appeared characteristic.

TCRdb reprocessed the 5' RACE reads with MiXCR, giving one entry per CDR3 protein. The table records 400,000 or so distinct CDR3 sequences, roughly a quarter of them present only once. Details on this clonotype: What it binds is unknown.

CDR3 length: 15 amino acids. The ends were cut back, 1 base at V and 7 bases at J, with 11 bases in the middle. Germline V gene sequence: CDR1 LNHNV, CDR2 YYDKDF (reference sequence). Sequencing used blood, either unsorted or a sorted T cell fraction (not recorded which). This clonotype was obtained from a male donor with ankylosing spondylitis. The genes are TRBV15 and TRBJ1-6, with D maybe TRBD1 (6 bases). The chain's CDR3 is CATSRVGQRNSPLHF. In DNA form, the CDR3 reads TGTGCCACCAGCAGAGTCGGACAGCGGAATTCACCCCTCCACTTT.